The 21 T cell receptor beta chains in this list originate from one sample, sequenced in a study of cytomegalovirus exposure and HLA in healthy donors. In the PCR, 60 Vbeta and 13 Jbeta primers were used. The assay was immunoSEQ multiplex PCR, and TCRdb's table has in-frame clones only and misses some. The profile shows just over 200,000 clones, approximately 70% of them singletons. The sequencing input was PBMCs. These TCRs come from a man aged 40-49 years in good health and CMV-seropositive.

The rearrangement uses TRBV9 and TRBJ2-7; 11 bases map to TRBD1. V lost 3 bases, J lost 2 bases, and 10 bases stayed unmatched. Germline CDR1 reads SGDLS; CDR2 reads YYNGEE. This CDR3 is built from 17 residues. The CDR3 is CASSAGQGALEAYEQYF. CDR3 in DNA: TGTGCCAGCAGCGCCGGACAGGGGGCCCTCGAGGCCTACGAGCAGTACTTC.

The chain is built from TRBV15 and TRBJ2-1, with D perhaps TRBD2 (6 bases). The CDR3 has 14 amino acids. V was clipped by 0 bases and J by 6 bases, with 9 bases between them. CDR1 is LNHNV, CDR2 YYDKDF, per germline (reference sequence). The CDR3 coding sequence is TGTGCCACCAGCAGAGAGCGGGGCTCCAATGAGCAGTTCTTC. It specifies CATSRERGSNEQFF.

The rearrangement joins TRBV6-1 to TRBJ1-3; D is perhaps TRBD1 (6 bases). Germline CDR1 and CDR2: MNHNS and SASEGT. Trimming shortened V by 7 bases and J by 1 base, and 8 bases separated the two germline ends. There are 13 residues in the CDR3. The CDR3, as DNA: TGTGCCAGCAAACAGGGTTCTGGAAACACCATATATTTT. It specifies CASKQGSGNTIYF.

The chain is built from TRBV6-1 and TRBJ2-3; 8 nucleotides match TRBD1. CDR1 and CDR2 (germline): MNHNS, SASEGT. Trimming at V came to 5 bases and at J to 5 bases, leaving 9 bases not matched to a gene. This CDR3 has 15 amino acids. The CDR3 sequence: CASSQTGGFIDTQYF. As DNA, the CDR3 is TGTGCCAGCAGTCAAACAGGGGGGTTCATAGATACGCAGTATTTT.

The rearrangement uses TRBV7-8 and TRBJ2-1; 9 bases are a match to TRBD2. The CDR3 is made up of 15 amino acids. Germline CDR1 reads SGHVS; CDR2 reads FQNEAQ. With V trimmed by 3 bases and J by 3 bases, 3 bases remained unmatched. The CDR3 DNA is TGTGCCAGCAGCTTGGCGGGGGGGTACTACAATGAGCAGTTCTTC. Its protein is CASSLAGGYYNEQFF.

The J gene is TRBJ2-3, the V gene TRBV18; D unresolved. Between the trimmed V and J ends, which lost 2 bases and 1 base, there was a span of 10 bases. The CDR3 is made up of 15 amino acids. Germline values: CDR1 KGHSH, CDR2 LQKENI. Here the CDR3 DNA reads TGTGCCAGCTCACCAATCGGTGGAGGCACAGATACGCAGTATTTT. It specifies CASSPIGGGTDTQYF.

CDR3 loop: CSVADRNSYEQYF. CDR3 in DNA: TGCAGCGTAGCTGACAGAAACTCCTACGAGCAGTACTTC. V usage is TRBV29-1 and J usage is TRBJ2-7, with a possible D match to TRBD1 (5 bases). This CDR3 has 13 residues. Germline loops: CDR1 SQVTM, CDR2 ANQGSEA. Trimming left V 6 bases short and J 0 bases short, with 12 bases between.

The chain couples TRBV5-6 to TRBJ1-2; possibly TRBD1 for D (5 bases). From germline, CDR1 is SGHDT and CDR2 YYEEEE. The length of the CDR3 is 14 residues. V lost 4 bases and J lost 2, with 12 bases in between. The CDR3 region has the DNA TGTGCCAGCAGCCCTTACAGGCTGAACTATGGCTACACCTTC. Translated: CASSPYRLNYGYTF.

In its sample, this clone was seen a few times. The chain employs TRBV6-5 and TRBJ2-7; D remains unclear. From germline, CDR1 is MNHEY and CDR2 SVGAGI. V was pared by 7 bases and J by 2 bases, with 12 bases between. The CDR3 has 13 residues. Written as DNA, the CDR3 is TGTGCCAGCAAGTTGGCTGAAGCCTACGAGCAGTACTTC. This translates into CASKLAEAYEQYF.

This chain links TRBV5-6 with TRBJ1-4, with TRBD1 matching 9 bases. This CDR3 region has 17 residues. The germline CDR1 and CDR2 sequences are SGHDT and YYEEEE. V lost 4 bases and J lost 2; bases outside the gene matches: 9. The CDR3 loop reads CASSPNRGRWTNEKLFF. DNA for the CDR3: TGTGCCAGCAGCCCCAACAGGGGGCGGTGGACTAATGAAAAACTGTTTTTT.

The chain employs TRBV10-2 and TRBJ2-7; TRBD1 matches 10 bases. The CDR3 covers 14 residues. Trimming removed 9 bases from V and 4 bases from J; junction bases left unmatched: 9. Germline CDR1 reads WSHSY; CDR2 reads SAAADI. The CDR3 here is CASSDRGRGYEQYF. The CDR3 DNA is TGCGCCAGTAGCGACAGGGGGCGAGGATACGAGCAGTACTTC.

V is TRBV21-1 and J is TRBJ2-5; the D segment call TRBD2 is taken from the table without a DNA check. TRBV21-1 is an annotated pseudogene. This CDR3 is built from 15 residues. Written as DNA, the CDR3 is TGTGCCAGCAGCAAAGGAGGTCTAGCGGAGGAGACCCAGTACTTC. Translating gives CASSKGGLAEETQYF.

CDR3 in amino acids: CASSVVVAGAQETQYF. The CDR3 region has the DNA TGTGCCAGTAGTGTTGTTGTAGCGGGGGCTCAAGAGACCCAGTACTTC. V is TRBV19 and J is TRBJ2-5, with 9 bases fitting TRBD2. V gave up 5 bases and J gave up 2 bases; unmatched junction bases: 9. Germline V CDR1 and CDR2: LNHDA, SQIVND (reference sequence). The CDR3 covers 16 residues.

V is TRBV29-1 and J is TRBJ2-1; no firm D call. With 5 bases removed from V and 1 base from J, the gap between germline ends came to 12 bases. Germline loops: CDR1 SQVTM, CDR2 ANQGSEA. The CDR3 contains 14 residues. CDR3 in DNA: TGCAGCGTTCCCGGCACAGATTCCTACAATGAGCAGTTCTTC. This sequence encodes CSVPGTDSYNEQFF.

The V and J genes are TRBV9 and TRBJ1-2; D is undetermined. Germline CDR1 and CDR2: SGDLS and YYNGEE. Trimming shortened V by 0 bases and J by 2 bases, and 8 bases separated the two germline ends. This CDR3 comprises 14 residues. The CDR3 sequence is CASSVDEANYGYTF. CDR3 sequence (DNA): TGTGCCAGCAGCGTAGATGAGGCGAACTATGGCTACACCTTC.

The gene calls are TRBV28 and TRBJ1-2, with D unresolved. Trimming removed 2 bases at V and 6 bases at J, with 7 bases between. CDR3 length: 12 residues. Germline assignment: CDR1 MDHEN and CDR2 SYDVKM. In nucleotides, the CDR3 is TGTGCCAGCAGTTTAACGGTGGATGGCTACACCTTC. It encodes CASSLTVDGYTF.

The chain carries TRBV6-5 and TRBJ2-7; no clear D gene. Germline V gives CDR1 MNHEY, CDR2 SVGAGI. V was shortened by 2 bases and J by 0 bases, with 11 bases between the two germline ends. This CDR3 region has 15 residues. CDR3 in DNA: TGTGCCAGCAGTTACGCCCAGGCCCCCTCCTACGAGCAGTACTTC. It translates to CASSYAQAPSYEQYF.

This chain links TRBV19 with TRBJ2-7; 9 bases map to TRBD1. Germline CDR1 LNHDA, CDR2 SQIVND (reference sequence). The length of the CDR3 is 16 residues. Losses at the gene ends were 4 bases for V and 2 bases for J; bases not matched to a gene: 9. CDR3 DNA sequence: TGTGCCAGTAGTAGGGTCCCGGGACAGGGCCCCTACGAGCAGTACTTC. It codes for CASSRVPGQGPYEQYF.

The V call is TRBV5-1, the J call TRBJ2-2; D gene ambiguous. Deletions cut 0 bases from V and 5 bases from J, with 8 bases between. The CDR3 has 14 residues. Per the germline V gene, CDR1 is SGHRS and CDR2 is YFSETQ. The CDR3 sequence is CASSLDSSTGELFF. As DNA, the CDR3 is TGCGCCAGCAGCTTGGACAGCTCGACCGGGGAGCTGTTTTTT. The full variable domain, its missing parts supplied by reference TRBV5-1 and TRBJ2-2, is KAGVTQTPRYLIKTRGQQVTLSCSPISGHRSVSWYQQTPGQGLQFLFEYFSETQRNKGNFPGRFSGRQFSNSRSEMNVSTLELGDSALYLCASSLDSSTGELFFGEGSRLTVL.

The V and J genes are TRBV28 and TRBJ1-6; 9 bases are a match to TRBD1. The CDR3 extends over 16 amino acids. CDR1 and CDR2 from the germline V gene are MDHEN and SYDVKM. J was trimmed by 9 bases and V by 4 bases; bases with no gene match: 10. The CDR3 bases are TGTGCCAGCAGTTCAACAACCGGGACAGGGCTTTCACCCCTCCACTTT. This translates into CASSSTTGTGLSPLHF.

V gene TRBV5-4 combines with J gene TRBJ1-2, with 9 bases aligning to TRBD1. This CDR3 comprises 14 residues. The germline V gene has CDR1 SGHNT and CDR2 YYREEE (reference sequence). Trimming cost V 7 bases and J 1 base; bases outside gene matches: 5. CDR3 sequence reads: CASLGTGSNYGYTF. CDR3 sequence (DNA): TGTGCCAGCTTGGGGACAGGGAGTAACTATGGCTACACCTTC.